The clone carrying this TCR beta chain was counted between two and nine times. Its antigen remains unidentified. Trimming left V 1 base short and J 6 bases short, with 10 bases between. CDR1 is DFQATT, CDR2 SNEGSKA, per germline (reference sequence). The CDR3 runs to 13 residues. Preparation of the TCRbeta library involved a method that used unique molecular identifiers. TCRdb independently ran MiXCR on the PCR reads; one entry per CDR3 protein. This table has fewer than 550,000 distinct CDR3 sequences, more than 9% appearing once. The data were obtained in a study of T-cell reconstitution after alpha-beta-depleted transplantation in children. Study results and caveats: One year after transplant, T-cell counts and diversity came mostly from newly produced T cells. Expanded graft clones numbering several hundred reportedly gave rise to alpha-beta T cells about two months after transplant. There were some patients whose high TCRbeta diversity at day 60 came from surviving recipient T cells and thymic progenitors.

The rearrangement links TRBV20-1 to TRBJ1-5, with D maybe TRBD1 (5 bases). The receptor was derived from a child aged 2 to 9 with inherited bone marrow failure, due to receive a stem cell transplant. Sample: PBMCs, taken before TCRalphabeta/CD19-depleted stem cell transplant. The CDR3: CSARGLGGQPQHF. As DNA, the CDR3 is TGCAGTGCTAGAGGGCTGGGGGGTCAGCCCCAGCATTTT.